The 12 T cell receptor beta chains in this list originate from one sample, sequenced in a study of beta chain features in type 1 diabetes. Study-wide results and limits: Type 1 diabetes patients had TCRB CDR3s that were shorter (moderately but significantly so) in all four CD4+ subsets.

Reverse transcribing all isolated RNA meant expressed TCRB transcripts were sequenced. The data were produced by immunoSEQ multiplex PCR, yet TCRdb's version contains in-frame clones alone and is incomplete. This sample has roughly 730,000 clones, with around 15% found just once. For these TCRs, the target antigens are not known. The sample comprised naive CD4+ T cells from blood. Source of these receptors: a man aged 18-30 years with type 1 diabetes.

The chain uses TRBV9 and TRBJ2-3; D might be TRBD1 or TRBD2, each matching 5 bases. This CDR3 spans 15 amino acids. Trimming pared 1 base from V and 1 base from J, leaving 10 bases between. The germline CDR1 and CDR2 sequences are SGDLS and YYNGEE. CDR3 in amino acids: CASSVRLGGTDTQYF. The CDR3 nucleotides are TGTGCCAGCAGCGTACGCCTGGGGGGCACAGATACGCAGTATTTT.

This clone turned up a few times. The chain combines TRBV7-9 with TRBJ2-5; D remains unclear. With 3 bases removed from V and 5 bases from J, the gap between germline ends came to 16 bases. This CDR3 contains 15 residues. Germline-derived CDR1 and CDR2 are SEHNR and FQNEAQ (reference sequence). The CDR3: CASSLVSAWAETQYF. The CDR3 DNA reads TGTGCCAGCAGCTTGGTGTCAGCATGGGCGGAGACCCAGTACTTC.

V usage is TRBV5-4 and J usage is TRBJ1-6; D ambiguous. The V end was cut by 2 bases, the J end by 9 bases, with 9 bases between. This CDR3 comprises 13 residues. In germline, CDR1 is SGHNT, CDR2 YYREEE (reference sequence). This chain's CDR3 is CASSLSPGSPLHF. CDR3 bases: TGTGCCAGCAGCTTAAGTCCCGGTTCACCCCTCCACTTT.

In this sample, this clone turned up many times. Other DNA sequences in this sample translate to the same CDR3. The J gene is TRBJ2-1, the V gene TRBV12-5; D is ambiguous. The CDR3 extends over 11 amino acids. Germline CDR1 reads LGHNT; CDR2 reads FRNRAP. Trimming took 0 bases from V and 8 from J, leaving 2 bases between them. The CDR3 sequence is CASGLVDEQFF. The CDR3 DNA reads TGTGCTAGTGGTTTGGTGGATGAGCAGTTCTTC. Full variable domain (missing parts from reference TRBV12-5 and TRBJ2-1): DARVTQTPRHKVTEMGQEVTMRCQPILGHNTVFWYRQTMMQGLELLAYFRNRAPLDDSGMPKDRFSAEMPDATLATLKIQPSEPRDSAVYFCASGLVDEQFFGPGTRLTVL.

CDR3 residues: CAWSTGGGTGNTQYF. CDR3 DNA sequence: TGTGCCTGGAGTACGGGTGGAGGGACAGGGAATACGCAGTATTTT. This chain joins TRBV30 and TRBJ2-3, with 9 bases fitting TRBD1. Germline CDR1 and CDR2: GTSNPN and SVGIG (reference sequence). This CDR3 comprises 15 residues. V shed 2 bases, J shed 7 bases, and the junction held 10 bases outside the gene matches.

This chain connects TRBV6-6 to TRBJ2-5; 8 bases line up with TRBD1. V was clipped by 5 bases and J by 9 bases; unmatched bases: 8. This CDR3 is built from 13 residues. Germline CDR1 reads MNHNY; CDR2 reads SVGAGI (reference sequence). The CDR3 DNA reads as TGTGCCAGCAGTCCCCAGGGGGCGGAGTCCCAGTACTTC. Translating it yields CASSPQGAESQYF.

This chain uses TRBV7-2 with TRBJ1-5, with D hard to call. Between the trimmed V and J ends, which lost 2 bases and 15 bases, there was a span of 17 bases. CDR1 and CDR2 from the germline V gene are SGHTA and FQGNSA. The CDR3 length is 13 residues. The CDR3 DNA reads TGTGCCAGCAGCTTACTAAGGACCGACGGGCGGCATTTT. This translates into CASSLLRTDGRHF.

In its sample, this clone was seen a few times. The chain has TRBV19 and TRBJ1-6; D may be TRBD1 (6 bases). The CDR3 has 14 amino acids. In germline, CDR1 is LNHDA, CDR2 SQIVND (reference sequence). V was shortened by 7 bases and J by 7 bases, with 14 bases between the two germline ends. The CDR3 nucleotides read TGTGCCAGTACCGTGGGGGGCCGGAATTCACCCCTCCACTTT. Amino acids: CASTVGGRNSPLHF.

The chain has TRBV6-5 and TRBJ1-2; 7 nucleotides line up with TRBD1. The germline V gene has CDR1 MNHEY and CDR2 SVGAGI. CDR3 length: 14 residues. The J segment lost 5 bases and the V segment lost 6 bases, leaving 9 bases of the junction unmatched. CDR3 loop: CASRRDSLAYGYTF. The CDR3 DNA sequence: TGTGCCAGCAGGAGGGACAGCCTGGCATATGGCTACACCTTC.

This clone was detected ten times or more. The rearrangement joins TRBV30 to TRBJ2-6; D ambiguous. The CDR3 is made up of 16 amino acids. V lost 0 bases and J lost 0, with 9 bases in between. Germline-derived CDR1 and CDR2 are GTSNPN and SVGIG (reference sequence). CDR3 bases: TGTGCCTGGAGTGTACCGGTTAGCTCTGGGGCCAACGTCCTGACTTTC. Translated, it gives CAWSVPVSSGANVLTF.

J is TRBJ1-3 and V is TRBV6-5, with D uncertain. CDR3 size: 13 residues. Germline assignment: CDR1 MNHEY and CDR2 SVGAGI. The germline V and J ends were trimmed by 3 bases and 4 bases, with 7 bases remaining between them. CDR3 sequence (DNA): TGTGCCAGCAGTTATCTTGAGGGAAACACCATATATTTT. It codes for CASSYLEGNTIYF.

The chain joins TRBV15 to TRBJ1-4, with 10 bases aligning to TRBD1. The CDR3 totals 16 residues. Trimming took 3 bases from V and 8 from J; bases not matched to a gene: 9. Germline V gene sequence: CDR1 LNHNV, CDR2 YYDKDF (reference sequence). CDR3 protein: CATSRGQGFLEEKLFF. CDR3 DNA sequence: TGTGCCACCAGCAGGGGACAGGGGTTCCTTGAGGAAAAACTGTTTTTT. Full variable domain (remainder filled in from reference TRBV15 and TRBJ1-4): DAMVIQNPRYQVTQFGKPVTLSCSQTLNHNVMYWYQQKSSQAPKLLFHYYDKDFNNEADTPDNFQSRRPNTSFCFLDIRSPGLGDTAMYLCATSRGQGFLEEKLFFGSGTQLSVL.